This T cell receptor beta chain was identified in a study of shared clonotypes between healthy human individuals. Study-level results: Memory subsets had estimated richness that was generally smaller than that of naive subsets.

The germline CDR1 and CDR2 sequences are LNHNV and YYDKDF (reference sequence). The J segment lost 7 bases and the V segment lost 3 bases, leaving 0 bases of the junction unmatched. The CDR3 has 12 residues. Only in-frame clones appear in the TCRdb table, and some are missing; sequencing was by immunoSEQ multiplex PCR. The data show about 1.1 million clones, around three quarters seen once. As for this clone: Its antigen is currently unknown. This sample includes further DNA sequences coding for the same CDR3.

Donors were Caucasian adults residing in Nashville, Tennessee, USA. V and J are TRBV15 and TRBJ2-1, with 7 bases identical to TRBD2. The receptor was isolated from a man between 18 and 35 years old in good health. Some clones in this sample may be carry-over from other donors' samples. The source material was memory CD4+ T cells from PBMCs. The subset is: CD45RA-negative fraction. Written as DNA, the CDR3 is TGTGCCACCAGCAGCGGGGGGAATGAGCAGTTCTTC. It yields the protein CATSSGGNEQFF.